The clone carrying this T cell receptor (beta chain) was picked up one time. Its target is not known. This sample is part of a study of glioma-infiltrating T cells after dendritic cell vaccination. Study-wide context: Samples are from glioblastoma patients in Phase I and II dendritic cell vaccine trials.

The method was immunoSEQ multiplex PCR; TCRdb's version includes in-frame clones alone and lacks a portion of them. The sample contains about 20,000 clones, 60% to 85% of which appear only once. The CDR3 sequence is 15 residues long. Trimming left V 1 base short and J 0 bases short, with 10 bases between. The germline CDR1 and CDR2 sequences are SGHDT and YYEEEE. Findings and limits, study-wide: Few patients contributed both blood and tumor specimens.

The sample was blood, taken before dendritic cell vaccination. The TCR sequence derives from a human donor with glioblastoma. This sequence joins TRBV5-6 and TRBJ1-2, with no clear D. CDR3 in DNA: TGTGCCAGCAGCTTGCCGGGGAACCCTAACTATGGCTACACCTTC. It yields the protein CASSLPGNPNYGYTF.